A selection of T cell receptor beta chains follows, all from one sample in a study of blood T cell repertoires in COVID-19. Profiling relied on immunoSEQ multiplex PCR, and the TCRdb table lists in-frame clones only, not all of them. The data contain about 340,000 clones, about 86% of them singletons. Input material: peripheral blood. The receptors were sampled from a woman aged 55-69 years with COVID-19, enrolled during active disease. CDR3s include the opening cysteine and the closing phenylalanine or tryptophan. A D gene is named only where the DNA matches it firmly. A row's size may be missing; if present it is once, few, many or a size class.

V gene: TRBV27
D gene: TRBD1
J gene: TRBJ1-2
clone size: NA
CDR3 protein: CASSPLDRDEGYTF
CDR3 DNA: TGTGCCAGCAGTCCTCTGGACAGGGACGAGGGCTACACCTTC

V gene: TRBV3-1/TRBV3-2
D gene: TRBD2
J gene: TRBJ2-2
clone size: NA
CDR3 protein: CASSQAGGPDESGELFF
CDR3 DNA: TGTGCCAGCAGCCAAGCGGGGGGGCCAGATGAGTCCGGGGAGCTGTTTTTT

V gene: TRBV7-6
D gene: NA
J gene: TRBJ1-3
clone size: few
CDR3 protein: CASSLDGGRSGNTIYF
CDR3 DNA: TGTGCCAGCAGCTTAGATGGGGGCCGGTCTGGAAACACCATATATTTT

V gene: TRBV9
D gene: TRBD1
J gene: TRBJ2-7
clone size: once
CDR3 protein: CASSSGTGTREQYF
CDR3 DNA: TGTGCCAGCAGCTCCGGGACAGGGACTCGCGAGCAGTACTTC

V gene: TRBV5-6
D gene: NA
J gene: TRBJ2-7
clone size: NA
CDR3 protein: CASSLGLVGNEQYF
CDR3 DNA: TGTGCCAGCAGCTTGGGACTAGTTGGTAACGAGCAGTACTTC

V gene: TRBV19
D gene: TRBD1
J gene: TRBJ2-2
clone size: NA
CDR3 protein: CASSIQGAVGELFF
CDR3 DNA: TGTGCCAGTAGTATCCAGGGGGCGGTCGGGGAGCTGTTTTTT

V gene: TRBV7-2
D gene: TRBD1
J gene: TRBJ2-1
clone size: NA
CDR3 protein: CASSLVVGRGHNEQFF
CDR3 DNA: TGTGCCAGCAGCTTAGTTGTGGGCAGGGGGCACAATGAGCAGTTCTTC

V gene: TRBV7-9
D gene: NA
J gene: TRBJ1-1
clone size: NA
CDR3 protein: CASSKPINTEAFF
CDR3 DNA: TGTGCCAGCAGCAAGCCGATCAACACTGAAGCTTTCTTT

V gene: TRBV7-8
D gene: NA
J gene: TRBJ1-4
clone size: NA
CDR3 protein: CASSRTATNEKLFF
CDR3 DNA: TGTGCCAGCAGCCGGACAGCAACTAATGAAAAACTGTTTTTT

V gene: TRBV12-5
D gene: TRBD1
J gene: TRBJ2-3
clone size: NA
CDR3 protein: CASAQGATDTQYF
CDR3 DNA: TGTGCTAGTGCACAGGGGGCCACAGATACGCAGTATTTT

V gene: TRBV18
D gene: TRBD1
J gene: TRBJ2-5
clone size: NA
CDR3 protein: CASSQTGGQETQYF
CDR3 DNA: TGTGCCAGCTCACAGACAGGGGGCCAAGAGACCCAGTACTTC

V gene: TRBV18
D gene: NA
J gene: TRBJ2-5
clone size: once
CDR3 protein: CASSPGEKETQYF
CDR3 DNA: TGTGCCAGCTCGCCGGGAGAGAAAGAGACCCAGTACTTC

V gene: TRBV5-1
D gene: NA
J gene: TRBJ1-2
clone size: NA
CDR3 protein: CASSFTTGNGYTF
CDR3 DNA: TGCGCCAGCAGCTTCACAACCGGGAACGGCTACACCTTC

V gene: TRBV11-2
D gene: NA
J gene: TRBJ2-7
clone size: once
CDR3 protein: CASSLVHPGYEQYF
CDR3 DNA: TGTGCCAGCAGCTTAGTTCACCCCGGCTACGAGCAGTACTTC

V gene: TRBV9
D gene: TRBD1
J gene: TRBJ1-2
clone size: NA
CDR3 protein: CASSARGQGSVGYTF
CDR3 DNA: TGTGCCAGCAGCGCGCGGGGACAGGGTAGCGTTGGCTACACCTTC

V gene: TRBV4-3
D gene: NA
J gene: TRBJ2-7
clone size: NA
CDR3 protein: CASSQDPTVSSYEQYF
CDR3 DNA: TGCGCCAGCAGCCAAGATCCAACAGTAAGCTCCTACGAGCAGTACTTC

V gene: TRBV2
D gene: NA
J gene: TRBJ1-1
clone size: few
CDR3 protein: CASIREYMNTEAFF
CDR3 DNA: TGTGCCAGCATTCGGGAGTATATGAACACTGAAGCTTTCTTT

V gene: TRBV5-4
D gene: NA
J gene: TRBJ1-2
clone size: NA
CDR3 protein: CASTRGIPDGYTF
CDR3 DNA: TGTGCCAGCACCCGCGGGATCCCAGACGGCTACACCTTC

V gene: TRBV30
D gene: TRBD2
J gene: TRBJ2-7
clone size: NA
CDR3 protein: CAWRGGIKGEQYF
CDR3 DNA: TGTGCCTGGAGGGGGGGGATTAAAGGCGAGCAGTACTTC

V gene: TRBV27
D gene: NA
J gene: TRBJ1-1
clone size: many
CDR3 protein: CASSSRFGTEAFF
CDR3 DNA: TGTGCCAGCAGTTCACGGTTTGGCACTGAAGCTTTCTTT

V gene: TRBV12-3/TRBV12-4
D gene: NA
J gene: TRBJ2-3
clone size: NA
CDR3 protein: CATLAGPDTQYF
CDR3 DNA: TGTGCCACCTTGGCGGGTCCAGATACGCAGTATTTT

V gene: TRBV18
D gene: NA
J gene: TRBJ2-7
clone size: NA
CDR3 protein: CASSPPSRYEQYF
CDR3 DNA: TGTGCCAGCTCACCACCGTCTCGGTACGAGCAGTACTTC

V gene: TRBV19
D gene: TRBD1
J gene: TRBJ1-5
clone size: NA
CDR3 protein: CASSIGQGVNQPQHF
CDR3 DNA: TGTGCCAGTAGTATCGGGCAGGGGGTCAATCAGCCCCAGCATTTT

V gene: TRBV6-5
D gene: NA
J gene: TRBJ1-1
clone size: NA
CDR3 protein: CASFRPGTEAFF
CDR3 DNA: TGTGCCAGCTTCCGGCCGGGCACTGAAGCTTTCTTT

V gene: TRBV29-1
D gene: NA
J gene: TRBJ1-2
clone size: NA
CDR3 protein: CSVGGGGTLGYGYTF
CDR3 DNA: TGCAGCGTCGGGGGGGGAGGGACCCTCGGGTATGGCTACACCTTC

V gene: TRBV21-1
D gene: NA
J gene: TRBJ1-4
clone size: NA
CDR3 protein: CASSCREAKKPATNEKLFF
CDR3 DNA: TGTGCCAGCAGCTGCCGAGAGGCCAAGAAACCGGCAACTAATGAAAAACTGTTTTTT

V gene: TRBV5-1
D gene: TRBD1
J gene: TRBJ2-3
clone size: NA
CDR3 protein: CASSLARGQGVRSRSDTQYF
CDR3 DNA: TGCGCCAGCAGCTTGGCCCGGGGACAGGGGGTTCGGAGTCGATCAGATACGCAGTATTTT

V gene: TRBV7-2
D gene: NA
J gene: TRBJ2-7
clone size: NA
CDR3 protein: CASSLERFYGYEQYF
CDR3 DNA: TGTGCCAGCAGCTTAGAACGTTTCTACGGCTACGAGCAGTACTTC

V gene: TRBV25-1
D gene: NA
J gene: TRBJ1-3
clone size: few
CDR3 protein: CASSDSSGNTIYF
CDR3 DNA: TGTGCCAGCAGTGACAGCTCTGGAAACACCATATATTTT

V gene: TRBV7-8
D gene: TRBD2
J gene: TRBJ2-7
clone size: NA
CDR3 protein: CASSPDPGTSSYEQYF
CDR3 DNA: TGTGCCAGCAGCCCGGACCCCGGGACTAGCTCCTACGAGCAGTACTTC

V gene: TRBV30
D gene: NA
J gene: TRBJ1-5
clone size: once
CDR3 protein: CAWRGRWSNQPQHF
CDR3 DNA: TGTGCCTGGAGAGGGAGATGGAGCAATCAGCCCCAGCATTTT

V gene: TRBV27
D gene: NA
J gene: TRBJ2-3
clone size: NA
CDR3 protein: CASSLNSPTDTQYF
CDR3 DNA: TGTGCCAGCAGTTTAAACAGCCCCACAGATACGCAGTATTTT

V gene: TRBV29-1
D gene: TRBD1
J gene: TRBJ2-5
clone size: NA
CDR3 protein: CSVEVSGGGTQYF
CDR3 DNA: TGCAGCGTTGAGGTATCAGGGGGCGGGACCCAGTACTTC

V gene: TRBV5-1
D gene: NA
J gene: TRBJ2-3
clone size: NA
CDR3 protein: CASSWQASTDTQYF
CDR3 DNA: TGCGCCAGCAGCTGGCAGGCCAGCACAGATACGCAGTATTTT

V gene: TRBV10-2
D gene: TRBD2
J gene: TRBJ2-1
clone size: NA
CDR3 protein: CASTGLAGYNEQFF
CDR3 DNA: TGCGCCAGCACCGGACTAGCGGGGTACAATGAGCAGTTCTTC

V gene: TRBV11-3
D gene: NA
J gene: TRBJ2-2
clone size: once
CDR3 protein: CASSLLTRNTGELFF
CDR3 DNA: TGTGCCAGCAGCTTACTGACACGCAACACCGGGGAGCTGTTTTTT

V gene: TRBV28
D gene: TRBD1
J gene: TRBJ2-7
clone size: few
CDR3 protein: CASSLGTGHSYEQYF
CDR3 DNA: TGTGCCAGCAGTTTAGGGACAGGACACTCCTACGAGCAGTACTTC

V gene: TRBV27
D gene: TRBD1
J gene: TRBJ1-5
clone size: NA
CDR3 protein: CASSLRTGGQPQHF
CDR3 DNA: TGTGCCAGCAGCCTCAGGACAGGGGGCCAGCCCCAGCATTTT

V gene: TRBV2
D gene: NA
J gene: TRBJ1-5
clone size: NA
CDR3 protein: CASGGGASNQPQHF
CDR3 DNA: TGTGCCAGCGGAGGGGGGGCCAGCAATCAGCCCCAGCATTTT

V gene: TRBV6-1
D gene: TRBD1
J gene: TRBJ1-4
clone size: NA
CDR3 protein: CASSRGTGVNEKLFF
CDR3 DNA: TGTGCCAGCAGCCGCGGGACAGGCGTTAATGAAAAACTGTTTTTT

V gene: TRBV5-1
D gene: NA
J gene: TRBJ1-4
clone size: NA
CDR3 protein: CASSSETDNKEKLFF
CDR3 DNA: TGCGCCAGCAGCTCAGAGACAGACAATAAGGAAAAACTGTTTTTT

V gene: TRBV18
D gene: NA
J gene: TRBJ1-4
clone size: NA
CDR3 protein: CASSPRQAGNEKLFF
CDR3 DNA: TGTGCCAGCTCACCCCGACAGGCGGGTAATGAAAAACTGTTTTTT

V gene: TRBV5-5
D gene: NA
J gene: TRBJ1-1
clone size: NA
CDR3 protein: CASSFSEAEAFF
CDR3 DNA: TGTGCCAGCAGCTTTTCTGAGGCTGAAGCTTTCTTT

V gene: TRBV30
D gene: NA
J gene: TRBJ1-2
clone size: NA
CDR3 protein: CASTQGILYGYTF
CDR3 DNA: TGTGCCTCCACGCAGGGTATACTCTATGGCTACACCTTC

V gene: TRBV5-1
D gene: TRBD1
J gene: TRBJ2-4
clone size: NA
CDR3 protein: CASSPETGGNIQYF
CDR3 DNA: TGCGCCAGCAGCCCAGAGACAGGGGGAAACATTCAGTACTTC